The source of this TCR beta chain is a study of OX40 agonist ivuxolimab in advanced cancers. This table comes from immunoSEQ multiplex PCR, and its TCRdb copy is limited to in-frame clones, with some not included. The sample lists tens of thousands of clones; around 86% were seen once. This clone was recorded a few times. The CDR3 is made up of 15 amino acids. Germline V gene sequence: CDR1 KGHSH, CDR2 LQKENI. Trimming removed 2 bases from V and 5 bases from J, with 16 bases in between. The sample here was CD4+ or CD8+ T cells sorted from blood, taken in a trial of the OX40 agonist ivuxolimab. The chain employs TRBV18 and TRBJ2-7; a possible D gene is TRBD1 (6 bases). The clonotype comes from an adult with an advanced solid tumor such as melanoma, head and neck, liver or kidney cancer. The CDR3 nucleotides are TGTGCCAGCTCACCAAGGACAGTGGGATCGGACGAGCAGTACTTC. Translating it yields CASSPRTVGSDEQYF.